Following are 24 T cell receptor beta chains from one sample sequenced in a study of blood T cell repertoires in COVID-19. Repertoires were generated with immunoSEQ multiplex PCR, while TCRdb's copy carries only in-frame clones and drops some. The data hold a few hundred thousand clones, with 85% observed a single time. Source material: PBMCs or T cells enriched from blood (not recorded which). All receptors derive from a middle-aged man who had recovered from COVID-19.

This chain links TRBV6-5 with TRBJ2-7; 9 nucleotides line up with TRBD2. Germline CDR1 is MNHEY and CDR2 is SVGAGI. The CDR3 loop spans 13 amino acids. The trim removed 6 bases at V and 3 bases at J, leaving 3 bases unmatched. The CDR3 protein is CASRTSGVYEQYF. DNA of the CDR3: TGTGCCAGCAGGACTAGCGGTGTCTACGAGCAGTACTTC.

The genes are TRBV7-2 and TRBJ2-2; no clear D. In germline, CDR1 is SGHTA, CDR2 FQGNSA. The CDR3 runs to 17 residues. The germline V and J ends were trimmed by 0 bases and 0 bases, with 11 bases remaining between them. CDR3 sequence: CASSLARGGANTGELFF. The CDR3 coding sequence is TGTGCCAGCAGCTTAGCGCGAGGCGGAGCGAACACCGGGGAGCTGTTTTTT. The complete variable domain, with remaining parts taken from reference TRBV7-2 and TRBJ2-2, reads GAGVSQSPSNKVTEKGKDVELRCDPISGHTALYWYRQSLGQGLEFLIYFQGNSAPDKSGLPSDRFSAERTGGSVSTLTIQRTQQEDSAVYLCASSLARGGANTGELFFGEGSRLTVL.

The V call is TRBV29-1, the J call TRBJ1-1, with unresolved D. Trimming took 5 bases from V and 1 from J, leaving 8 bases between them. The V gene's germline CDR1 is SQVTM and CDR2 ANQGSEA. The CDR3 contains 12 residues. The CDR3 loop is CSVSRQNTEAFF. The CDR3 nucleotides read TGCAGCGTTTCCCGACAGAACACTGAAGCTTTCTTT.

The genes are TRBV4-2 and TRBJ1-2, with a tentative D call TRBD1 (5 bases). The CDR3 runs to 16 residues. Trimming took off 4 bases at V and 2 bases at J, with 17 bases between the two ends. Per the germline V gene, CDR1 is LGHNA and CDR2 is YNFKEQ. DNA for the CDR3: TGTGCCAGCAGCCCAGCGAGCCGGGCAGGGAACTATGGCTACACCTTC. Translated: CASSPASRAGNYGYTF.

The chain links TRBV19 to TRBJ1-2, with no clear D. From germline, CDR1 is LNHDA and CDR2 SQIVND (reference sequence). With 6 bases removed from V and 11 bases from J, the gap between germline ends came to 22 bases. This CDR3 contains 14 residues. CDR3 bases: TGTGCCAGTAGCCCCCCCATCCCGGGGAGGGATTACACCTTC. This codes for CASSPPIPGRDYTF.

The chain uses TRBV7-2 and TRBJ2-3; 9 positions agree with TRBD2. The CDR3 has 15 amino acids. Germline CDR1 and CDR2: SGHTA and FQGNSA. V was clipped by 8 bases and J by 3 bases; unmatched bases: 9. In DNA form, the CDR3 reads TGTGCCAGCTCACTGCTGCGGGAGGGGACAGATACGCAGTATTTT. This sequence encodes CASSLLREGTDTQYF.

The rearrangement uses TRBV5-1 and TRBJ2-7; 9 bases match TRBD1. The V gene end was trimmed by 2 bases and the J gene end by 3 bases; junction bases not matched to a gene: 3. The CDR3 runs to 14 residues. Germline loops: CDR1 SGHRS, CDR2 YFSETQ. DNA of the CDR3: TGCGCCAGCAGCTTTGGGGACAGGGACTACGAGCAGTACTTC. It encodes CASSFGDRDYEQYF.

Only a few counts were recorded for this clone. This chain links TRBV7-9 with TRBJ2-2, with TRBD2 as a possible D gene (5 bases). CDR1 is SEHNR and CDR2 is FQNEAQ in the germline V gene (reference sequence). Trimming removed 4 bases from V and 6 bases from J, with 24 bases in between. There are 18 residues in the CDR3. CDR3 nucleotides: TGTGCCAGCAGCTCTAACCAGGACTTCTCTTTACGGGCCGGGGAGCTGTTTTTT. This sequence encodes CASSSNQDFSLRAGELFF.

The chain recombines TRBV10-3 with TRBJ2-7, with 7 nucleotides matching TRBD1. From germline, CDR1 is ENHRY and CDR2 SYGVKD. Trimming at V came to 6 bases and at J to 3 bases, leaving 11 bases not matched to a gene. The CDR3 runs 15 residues. Here the CDR3 reads CAIRGDRAVGYEQYF. The CDR3 coding sequence is TGTGCCATCAGGGGTGACAGGGCAGTCGGCTACGAGCAGTACTTC.

About this clone: This sample includes further DNA sequences coding for the same CDR3. This rearrangement joins TRBV3-1 (or the pseudogene TRBV3-2) to TRBJ1-1; the match to TRBD1 covers 8 bases. Trimming took 3 bases from V and 3 from J; bases not matched to a gene: 0. The CDR3 sequence is 13 residues long. In germline, CDR1 is LGHDT, CDR2 YNNKEL (reference sequence). The CDR3 DNA follows: TGTGCCAGCAGCCAGACAGGGGACACTGAAGCTTTCTTT. Translated, it gives CASSQTGDTEAFF.

This sequence joins TRBV19 and TRBJ1-2, with TRBD1 matching 7 bases. V lost 4 bases, J lost 7 bases, and 9 bases stayed unmatched. The CDR3 is made up of 14 amino acids. CDR1 is LNHDA and CDR2 is SQIVND in the germline V gene (reference sequence). The CDR3 DNA reads as TGTGCCAGTAGTAAAACTGAGGGGGCTGTTGGCTACACCTTC. Its protein product is CASSKTEGAVGYTF.

This clone was recorded once. The genes are TRBV14 and TRBJ2-7; 7 nucleotides line up with TRBD1. Germline CDR1 SGHDN, CDR2 FVKESK. The CDR3 consists of 16 residues. Trimming at V came to 0 bases and at J to 3 bases, leaving 8 bases not matched to a gene. The CDR3, as DNA: TGTGCCAGCAGCCAAGATACCGACAGGGCAAACTACGAGCAGTACTTC. This gives the protein CASSQDTDRANYEQYF.

V and J are TRBV9 and TRBJ1-6; tentatively, D is TRBD1 (5 bases). V lost 2 bases, J lost 14 bases, and 29 bases lay in between. The CDR3 contains 18 residues. Germline V gene lookup returns CDR1 SGDLS and CDR2 YYNGEE. For the CDR3, the DNA is TGTGCCAGCAGCGTCTACCGGGACCGCGGGGCTTCCGCAACAACCCTCCACTTT. Its translation is CASSVYRDRGASATTLHF.

The CDR3 loop reads CASSLGAGGGQPQHF. The CDR3 coding sequence is TGTGCCAGCAGTTTAGGGGCAGGGGGAGGTCAGCCCCAGCATTTT. The genes are TRBV28 and TRBJ1-5, with 7 bases fitting TRBD1. Germline loops: CDR1 MDHEN, CDR2 SYDVKM. The CDR3 has 15 amino acids. Trimming took 2 bases from V and 6 from J; bases not matched to a gene: 7.

The V call is TRBV10-1, the J call TRBJ2-7, with a tentative D call TRBD1 (5 bases). Between the trimmed V and J ends, which lost 6 bases and 1 base, there was a span of 19 bases. Germline V gene data show CDR1 as WNHNN and CDR2 as SYGVQD (reference sequence). CDR3 length equals 16 residues. The CDR3 nucleotides are TGCGCCAGCAGAGACAGACAGTTCTCACTTTCCTACGAGCAGTACTTC. This gives the protein CASRDRQFSLSYEQYF.

In its sample, this clone was seen once. This chain connects TRBV5-4 to TRBJ1-6; D might be TRBD1 (6 bases). V lost 0 bases, J lost 2 bases, and 12 bases lay in between. The CDR3 runs 17 residues. Looked up from germline, CDR1 is SGHNT and CDR2 is YYREEE (reference sequence). The CDR3 sequence is CASSLVRGAAYNSPLHF. In DNA form, the CDR3 reads TGTGCCAGCAGCTTGGTCCGGGGGGCCGCCTATAATTCACCCCTCCACTTT.

CDR3 DNA sequence: TGTGCCAGCAGCTTTCCGGCCCAGGGTACCTATGGCTACACCTTC. Amino acids: CASSFPAQGTYGYTF. The gene calls are TRBV5-6 and TRBJ1-2, with a tentative D call TRBD1 (5 bases). V was shortened by 2 bases and J by 4 bases, with 15 bases between the two germline ends. Germline V gene data show CDR1 as SGHDT and CDR2 as YYEEEE. There are 15 residues in the CDR3.

The chain combines TRBV15 with TRBJ1-5; 7 bases align to TRBD1. The CDR3 covers 16 residues. V was clipped by 3 bases and J by 1 base; unmatched bases: 6. Per the germline V gene, CDR1 is LNHNV and CDR2 is YYDKDF (reference sequence). The CDR3 DNA is TGTGCCACCAGCAGTGACAGGGTTGTGAGCAATCAGCCCCAGCATTTT. Protein sequence: CATSSDRVVSNQPQHF.

In its sample, this clone was seen a few times. This sequence joins TRBV5-1 and TRBJ1-1; tentative D call: TRBD1 (6 bases). The CDR3 length is 15 residues. Germline V gives CDR1 SGHRS, CDR2 YFSETQ. V gave up 2 bases and J gave up 4 bases, with 15 bases separating them. The CDR3 reads CASSLRGTGGTEAFF. CDR3 DNA sequence: TGCGCCAGCAGCTTAAGGGGGACGGGAGGCACTGAAGCTTTCTTT.

The V call is TRBV19, the J call TRBJ2-1, with D possibly TRBD2 on 6 matching bases. Trimming pared 7 bases from V and 0 bases from J, leaving 19 bases between. Germline assignment: CDR1 LNHDA and CDR2 SQIVND (reference sequence). CDR3 length equals 17 residues. CDR3 loop: CASNLGRPTSSYNEQFF. The CDR3 nucleotides read TGTGCCAGTAATTTGGGGAGGCCCACTAGCTCCTACAATGAGCAGTTCTTC.

The chain employs TRBV10-3 and TRBJ1-2; TRBD1 might be the D (6 bases). CDR3 length equals 18 residues. V shed 2 bases and J shed 0 bases, with 19 bases lying between them. The germline V gene has CDR1 ENHRY and CDR2 SYGVKD. The CDR3 region is CAISEIWTAVDTNYGYTF. The CDR3 DNA reads as TGTGCCATCAGTGAGATCTGGACAGCAGTCGATACTAACTATGGCTACACCTTC.

The rearrangement joins TRBV7-2 to TRBJ1-1, with D maybe TRBD1 (6 bases). Trimming removed 5 bases from V and 1 base from J, with 11 bases in between. Per germline, CDR1 SGHTA and CDR2 FQGNSA. The CDR3 extends over 14 amino acids. The CDR3 DNA is TGTGCCAGCAGCACAGGACAGCGGAACACTGAAGCTTTCTTT. Its protein is CASSTGQRNTEAFF.

The chain uses TRBV13 and TRBJ2-1, with a weak D call TRBD2 (6 bases). Germline V gene lookup returns CDR1 PRHDT and CDR2 FYEKMQ (reference sequence). The V end lost 2 bases, the J end lost 0 bases, and 17 bases lay between the germline ends. This CDR3 spans 18 amino acids. CDR3 in DNA: TGTGCCAGCAGCTTACAATCCGGGACCGGGAGCTCCTACAATGAGCAGTTCTTC. This gives the protein CASSLQSGTGSSYNEQFF.

This chain uses TRBV6-5 with TRBJ1-2; tentative D call: TRBD1 (5 bases). The CDR3 sequence is 13 residues long. Trimming cost V 4 bases and J 8 bases, with 14 bases left between them. CDR1 and CDR2 from the germline V gene are MNHEY and SVGAGI. CDR3 coding DNA: TGTGCCAGCAGTTCGACAGTCGGAGCCGGCTACACCTTC. This encodes CASSSTVGAGYTF.